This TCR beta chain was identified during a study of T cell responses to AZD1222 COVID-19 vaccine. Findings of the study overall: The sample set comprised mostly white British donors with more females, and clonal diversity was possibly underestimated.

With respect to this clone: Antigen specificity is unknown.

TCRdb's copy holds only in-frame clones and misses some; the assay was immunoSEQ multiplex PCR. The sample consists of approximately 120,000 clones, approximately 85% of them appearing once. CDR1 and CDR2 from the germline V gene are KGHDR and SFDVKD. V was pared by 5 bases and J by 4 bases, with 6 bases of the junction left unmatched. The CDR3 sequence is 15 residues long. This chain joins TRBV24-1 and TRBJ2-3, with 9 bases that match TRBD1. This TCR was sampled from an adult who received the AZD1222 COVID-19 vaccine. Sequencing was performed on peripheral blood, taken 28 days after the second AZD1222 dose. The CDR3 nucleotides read TGTGCCACCAGTGGCATAGGACAGGGGCCAGATACGCAGTATTTT. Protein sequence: CATSGIGQGPDTQYF.